Listed here are 18 T cell receptor beta chains from one sample, sequenced in a study of blood T cell repertoires in COVID-19. TCRdb's table, derived via immunoSEQ multiplex PCR, lists solely in-frame clones and lacks some. The repertoire holds roughly 200,000 clones, with 75% to 90% as singletons. Sequencing input: peripheral blood. Receptors were obtained from a man between 35 and 55 years old with acute or convalescent COVID-19.

The chain is built from TRBV5-8 and TRBJ2-2; the match to TRBD2 covers 8 bases. CDR3 length: 18 residues. Trimming cost V 0 bases and J 1 base; bases outside gene matches: 8. The germline CDR1 and CDR2 sequences are SGHTS and YDEGEE. The DNA of the CDR3 is TGTGCCAGCAGCTTGGCCGGGGTAGCGGGAAGGAACACCGGGGAGCTGTTTTTT. The encoded protein is CASSLAGVAGRNTGELFF.

The chain uses TRBV10-2 and TRBJ1-1; D may be TRBD1 (6 bases). Trimming took off 3 bases at V and 4 bases at J, with 18 bases between the two ends. The germline CDR1 and CDR2 sequences are WSHSY and SAAADI. The CDR3 totals 16 residues. CDR3 DNA sequence: TGCGCCAGCAGTGAACTCGGGGGGGCGTGGGGCACTGAAGCTTTCTTT. Translated: CASSELGGAWGTEAFF.

The chain links TRBV19 to TRBJ1-1; no firm D call. The CDR3 consists of 12 residues. The germline gives CDR1 LNHDA, CDR2 SQIVND (reference sequence). Trimming pared 10 bases from V and 0 bases from J, leaving 9 bases between. CDR3 protein: CATVFMNTEAFF. In DNA, the CDR3 is TGTGCCACAGTCTTCATGAACACTGAAGCTTTCTTT.

V and J are TRBV12-3 or TRBV12-4 and TRBJ2-1; 7 bases map to TRBD2. The J segment lost 6 bases and the V segment lost 6 bases, leaving 5 bases of the junction unmatched. CDR3 size: 13 residues. This CDR3 is CASRAGRVNEQFF. The CDR3 DNA sequence: TGTGCCAGCAGAGCGGGACGGGTCAATGAGCAGTTCTTC.

V is TRBV6-1 and J is TRBJ2-2; TRBD2 agrees at 15 bases. Per germline, CDR1 MNHNS and CDR2 SASEGT. This CDR3 spans 20 amino acids. Trimming cost V 2 bases and J 5 bases; bases outside gene matches: 12. In nucleotides, the CDR3 is TGTGCCAGCAGTGAACAAGGACTAGCGGGAGGGCCCTCGGGGACCGGGGAGCTGTTTTTT. This translates into CASSEQGLAGGPSGTGELFF.

This clone has a handful of counts. The chain recombines TRBV2 with TRBJ1-1, with D uncertain. This CDR3 region has 14 residues. Germline V gene data show CDR1 as SNHLY and CDR2 as FYNNEI. With 2 bases removed from V and 0 bases from J, the gap between germline ends came to 7 bases. CDR3 sequence: CASSEMALNTEAFF. The CDR3 bases are TGTGCCAGCAGTGAAATGGCATTGAACACTGAAGCTTTCTTT.

This chain joins TRBV27 and TRBJ1-2; 11 nucleotides agree with TRBD1. The V gene end was trimmed by 6 bases and the J gene end by 7 bases; junction bases not matched to a gene: 13. The CDR3 spans 16 residues. The germline V gene has CDR1 MNHEY and CDR2 SMNVEV (reference sequence). The CDR3 region is CASRPIGQGARGGYTF. The CDR3 DNA reads as TGTGCCAGCAGGCCAATCGGACAGGGGGCGCGTGGTGGCTACACCTTC.

This chain uses TRBV5-1 with TRBJ2-3, with D perhaps matching TRBD1 (6 bases). Trimming left V 4 bases short and J 3 bases short, with 12 bases between. The germline V gene has CDR1 SGHRS and CDR2 YFSETQ. The CDR3 covers 14 residues. CDR3 loop: CASSTGQWTDTQYF. In DNA form, the CDR3 reads TGCGCCAGCAGCACCGGACAGTGGACAGATACGCAGTATTTT.

This chain connects TRBV7-9 to TRBJ2-3; D uncertain. CDR1 is SEHNR, CDR2 FQNEAQ, per germline (reference sequence). The CDR3 totals 16 residues. Trimming left V 5 bases short and J 2 bases short, with 17 bases between. The CDR3 DNA is TGTGCCAGCAGCCTAAGCGAGGATGAGGTCACAGATACGCAGTATTTT. Residues: CASSLSEDEVTDTQYF.

The chain's CDR3 is CASSKRGGPNTEAFF. The CDR3, as DNA: TGTGCCAGCAGTAAAAGAGGGGGCCCGAACACTGAAGCTTTCTTT. This chain links TRBV6-5 with TRBJ1-1; TRBD1 agrees at 7 bases. CDR1 and CDR2 (germline): MNHEY, SVGAGI. Trimming at V came to 5 bases and at J to 1 base, leaving 7 bases not matched to a gene. The CDR3 runs to 15 residues.

This clone occurred once. This sequence joins TRBV19 and TRBJ2-7, with a possible D match to TRBD1 (6 bases). Germline lookup yields CDR1 LNHDA and CDR2 SQIVND (reference sequence). This CDR3 has 14 residues. Trimming removed 9 bases from V and 7 bases from J, with 22 bases in between. The CDR3, as DNA: TGTGCCAGCGCGAAATACAGGGAAGGAGGAGAGCAGTACTTC. It codes for CASAKYREGGEQYF.

The chain couples TRBV6-5 to TRBJ1-2; perhaps TRBD1 as D (5 bases). This CDR3 has 12 amino acids. Trimming took off 8 bases at V and 3 bases at J, with 10 bases between the two ends. Per the germline V gene, CDR1 is MNHEY and CDR2 is SVGAGI. Here the CDR3 reads CASRRQHYGYTF. The CDR3, as DNA: TGTGCCAGCCGAAGACAGCACTATGGCTACACCTTC.

The V and J genes are TRBV24-1 and TRBJ2-1; 10 nucleotides line up with TRBD2. V shed 2 bases and J 3 bases; nucleotides not matched to a gene: 3. In germline, CDR1 is KGHDR, CDR2 SFDVKD. There are 16 residues in the CDR3. The CDR3 is CATSDSGTSVYNEQFF. CDR3 nucleotides: TGTGCCACCAGTGATTCCGGGACTAGCGTCTACAATGAGCAGTTCTTC.

V and J are TRBV7-9 and TRBJ2-5, with 10 bases aligning to TRBD2. V was clipped by 7 bases and J by 1 base; unmatched bases: 18. The CDR3 is 19 residues long. CDR1 is SEHNR and CDR2 is FQNEAQ in the germline V gene (reference sequence). The CDR3 reads CASTILVASGRVGQETQYF. CDR3 sequence (DNA): TGTGCCAGCACCATCCTCGTGGCTAGCGGGAGAGTGGGCCAAGAGACCCAGTACTTC.

The chain uses TRBV19 and TRBJ2-7, with 7 nucleotides matching TRBD2. Germline V gene data show CDR1 as LNHDA and CDR2 as SQIVND (reference sequence). The J segment lost 10 bases and the V segment lost 1 base, leaving 7 bases of the junction unmatched. The CDR3 loop spans 13 amino acids. The CDR3 DNA reads TGTGCCAGTAGTATAGTTGGCCGGGAGGAACAGTACTTC. Its translation: CASSIVGREEQYF.

The rearrangement joins TRBV28 to TRBJ2-7; D ambiguous. With 6 bases removed from V and 3 bases from J, the gap between germline ends came to 6 bases. The CDR3 spans 11 residues. CDR1 is MDHEN and CDR2 is SYDVKM in the germline V gene. CDR3 region: CASRHSYEQYF. The CDR3 DNA reads TGTGCCAGCAGGCACAGCTACGAGCAGTACTTC.

This clone appeared a single time. The CDR3 sequence is CASRLAGRGGELFF. The CDR3 DNA reads TGTGCCAGCAGATTAGCGGGACGGGGCGGGGAGCTGTTTTTT. The chain joins TRBV2 to TRBJ2-2; 8 nucleotides match TRBD2. V trimming: 6 bases; J trimming: 7 bases; junction bases outside the gene matches: 7. This CDR3 spans 14 amino acids. Germline assignment: CDR1 SNHLY and CDR2 FYNNEI.

The chain carries TRBV19 and TRBJ2-2; D is perhaps TRBD2 (7 bases). The V gene lost 7 bases and the J gene lost 5 bases, with 23 bases spanning the gap. Germline V lookup: CDR1 LNHDA, CDR2 SQIVND (reference sequence). The CDR3 is 17 residues long. The DNA for the CDR3 is TGTGCCAGTATCCGTGGGGGGCTAGCGGTACGAACCGGGGAGCTGTTTTTT. Translated, it gives CASIRGGLAVRTGELFF.